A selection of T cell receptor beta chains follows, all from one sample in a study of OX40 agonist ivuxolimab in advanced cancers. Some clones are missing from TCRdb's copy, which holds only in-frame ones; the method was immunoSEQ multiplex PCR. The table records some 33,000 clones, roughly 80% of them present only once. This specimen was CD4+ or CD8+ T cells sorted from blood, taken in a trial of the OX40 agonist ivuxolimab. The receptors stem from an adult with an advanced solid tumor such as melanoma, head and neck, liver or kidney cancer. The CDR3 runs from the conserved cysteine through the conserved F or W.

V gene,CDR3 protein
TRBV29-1,CSVEEVGDNQETQYF
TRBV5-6,CASSPAGGRWQETQYF
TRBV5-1,CASSLSITAEAFF
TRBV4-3,CASSSSGEKLFF
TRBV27,CASSLLQGTSNTGELFF
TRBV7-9,CASSSPGGENRNTQYF
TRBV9,CASSPPGWNEQFF
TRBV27,CASRVGRGRSDTEAFF
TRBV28,CASSAFMEVGEKLFF
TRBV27,CASSPWTSGSDTQYF
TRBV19,CASSISGRFTDTQYF
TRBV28,CASSLGRAGTDTQYF
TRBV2,CASSEGLWNEQFF
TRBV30,CAWTGTRALQDTQYF
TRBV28,CASRGPGHNEQFF
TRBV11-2,CASSLSEGLTDTQYF
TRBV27,CASSLPPGLRSYNEQFF
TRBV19,CASSISGYSNQPQHF
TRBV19,CASSPSGGPYEQYF
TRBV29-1,CSVEDGLTEPNTGELFF
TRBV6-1,CASMAGPNPYYGYTF
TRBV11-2,CASSLDPGRNYGYTF
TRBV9,CASSVGAGLNQPQHF
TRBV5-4,CASSPSDRVEETQYF
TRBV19,CASSIARQGAWEQYF
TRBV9,CASSAGTGPNYGYTF
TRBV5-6,CASSRTPSGGPRNEQFF
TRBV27,CASSFSQRTEQYF
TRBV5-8,CASSLGTSGGPYQETQYF
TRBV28,CASSSTEAFF